A single sample gave rise to the 32 T cell receptor beta chains below, sequenced in a study of cytomegalovirus exposure and HLA in healthy donors. Amplification used 60 Vbeta primers and 13 Jbeta primers. Sequencing used immunoSEQ multiplex PCR; TCRdb keeps in-frame clones, though not all of them. The table for this sample gives 100,000 to 150,000 clones. The specimen was PBMCs. These receptors were collected from a man aged 35 to 55 in good health and CMV-seronegative.

The chain couples TRBV9 to TRBJ1-1, with a weak D call TRBD1 (5 bases). Germline CDR1 reads SGDLS; CDR2 reads YYNGEE. V was shortened by 0 bases and J by 4 bases, with 13 bases between the two germline ends. The CDR3 is 15 residues long. The CDR3 protein is CASSVGPRGTTEAFF. The CDR3 coding sequence is TGTGCCAGCAGCGTAGGGCCCCGGGGGACCACTGAAGCTTTCTTT.

This chain links TRBV5-8 with TRBJ2-5, with 12 bases identical to TRBD2. There are 16 residues in the CDR3. Unmatched junction bases numbered 4, after V lost 3 bases and J lost 1 base. CDR1 and CDR2 (germline): SGHTS, YDEGEE. In DNA form, the CDR3 reads TGTGCCAGCAGCTCCGGGACTAGCGGGTCCCAAGAGACCCAGTACTTC. Encoded protein: CASSSGTSGSQETQYF.

The chain carries TRBV11-3 and TRBJ2-1, with D unresolved. The V and J ends lost 0 bases and 11 bases respectively, with 5 bases between them. This CDR3 contains 11 residues. Germline CDR1 is SGHNT and CDR2 is YENEEA. CDR3 nucleotide sequence: TGTGCCAGCAGCTTAGATCACAAGCAGTTCTTC. Protein sequence: CASSLDHKQFF. Combining the CDR3 with reference TRBV11-3 and TRBJ2-1 gives the whole variable domain EAGVVQSPRYKIIEKKQPVAFWCNPISGHNTLYWYLQNLGQGPELLIRYENEEAVDDSQLPKDRFSAERLKGVDSTLKIQPAELGDSAVYLCASSLDHKQFFGPGTRLTVL.

V gene TRBV19 combines with J gene TRBJ2-5; 8 bases align to TRBD1. After removal of 6 bases from V and 4 bases from J, the junction contained 10 bases not matched to a gene. Germline CDR1 and CDR2: LNHDA and SQIVND (reference sequence). The CDR3 is 15 amino acids. Here the CDR3 reads CASSNKRQGAETQYF. CDR3 DNA sequence: TGTGCCAGTAGCAACAAGCGGCAGGGGGCAGAGACCCAGTACTTC.

CDR3: CASRPKGLAAVGGGYNEQFF. DNA for the CDR3: TGTGCCAGCAGGCCAAAGGGGCTAGCGGCAGTTGGAGGGGGATACAATGAGCAGTTCTTC. The chain carries TRBV27 and TRBJ2-1; perhaps TRBD2 as D (7 bases). Trimming removed 6 bases from V and 4 bases from J, with 31 bases in between. The CDR3 contains 20 residues. From germline, CDR1 is MNHEY and CDR2 SMNVEV (reference sequence).

This rearrangement joins TRBV11-3 to TRBJ2-7, with 7 nucleotides matching TRBD2. The CDR3 length is 14 residues. Germline V gene lookup returns CDR1 SGHNT and CDR2 YENEEA. V was clipped by 3 bases and J by 1 base; unmatched bases: 3. The CDR3 sequence is CASSFRGESYEQYF. CDR3 nucleotides: TGTGCCAGCAGCTTCCGGGGGGAATCCTACGAGCAGTACTTC.

The chain joins TRBV10-3 to TRBJ2-6, with D maybe TRBD2 (5 bases). Germline V gene data show CDR1 as ENHRY and CDR2 as SYGVKD. Trimming took 0 bases from V and 3 from J, leaving 6 bases between them. This CDR3 is 15 amino acids long. The CDR3: CAISESGSGANVLTF. The DNA of the CDR3 is TGTGCCATCAGTGAGTCGGGGAGTGGGGCCAACGTCCTGACTTTC.

The chain carries TRBV10-3 and TRBJ2-3; D perhaps matches TRBD2 (6 bases). Germline values: CDR1 ENHRY, CDR2 SYGVKD. The CDR3 sequence is 14 residues long. The V and J ends lost 6 bases and 4 bases respectively, with 14 bases between them. The CDR3 DNA reads as TGTGCCATCAGGAGTCGGGGGAGTGCAGATACGCAGTATTTT. Its translation is CAIRSRGSADTQYF.

The chain couples TRBV2 to TRBJ1-1; maybe TRBD1 (6 bases). V was pared by 1 base and J by 4 bases, with 13 bases between. The CDR3 consists of 15 residues. The V gene's germline CDR1 is SNHLY and CDR2 FYNNEI. CDR3 nucleotides: TGTGCCAGCAGTGAAGGTGGCAGGGGTACCACTGAAGCTTTCTTT. Its protein product is CASSEGGRGTTEAFF.

The chain is built from TRBV2 and TRBJ2-7, with D unclear. Germline V CDR1 and CDR2: SNHLY, FYNNEI. The CDR3 extends over 14 amino acids. The V end was cut by 7 bases, the J end by 0 bases, with 13 bases between. The CDR3 nucleotides are TGTGCCAGCACCGAACGCCCAGTCTCCTACGAGCAGTACTTC. Amino acid sequence: CASTERPVSYEQYF.

The V call is TRBV21-1, the J call TRBJ2-7; TRBD1, the table's D call, lacks a check against the DNA. TRBV21-1 is deemed a pseudogene. The length of the CDR3 is 15 residues. CDR3 in amino acids: CASSKGHRSYGEQYF. CDR3 bases: TGTGCCAGCAGCAAAGGGCACAGGTCTTATGGGGAGCAGTACTTC.

This chain joins TRBV5-1 and TRBJ2-1; D remains unclear. Trimming left V 0 bases short and J 0 bases short, with 10 bases between. Germline values: CDR1 SGHRS, CDR2 YFSETQ. The CDR3 sequence is 16 residues long. CDR3 bases: TGCGCCAGCAGCTTGGTGCTTCCGGGCTCCTACAATGAGCAGTTCTTC. It is translated as CASSLVLPGSYNEQFF.

The V and J genes are TRBV28 and TRBJ2-4, with 12 positions matching TRBD2. Germline CDR1 is MDHEN and CDR2 is SYDVKM. CDR3 length: 19 residues. The ends lost 4 bases at V and 0 bases at J; junction bases unmatched: 10. CDR3 DNA sequence: TGTGCCAGCAGTTCGGACCGCCGGACTAGCGGGATAGCCAAAAACATTCAGTACTTC. It codes for CASSSDRRTSGIAKNIQYF.

The chain is built from TRBV6-1 and TRBJ2-5; 7 nucleotides line up with TRBD2. The assigned J gene may be wrong: the sequence end matches TRBJ2-7 better. This CDR3 comprises 12 residues. Germline lookup yields CDR1 MNHNS and CDR2 SASEGT. The CDR3 coding sequence is TGTGCCGGCTGGGGAGGGCGCCACGAGCAGTACTTC. Its protein product is CAGWGGRHEQYF.

The rearrangement uses TRBV29-1 and TRBJ1-3; TRBD1 matches at 7 bases. This CDR3 is 15 amino acids long. From germline, CDR1 is SQVTM and CDR2 ANQGSEA. J lost 0 bases, V lost 4 bases, and 6 bases had no gene match. CDR3 in DNA: TGCAGCGTTGCGGAGGGGGCCAGCTCTGGAAACACCATATATTTT. Its protein is CSVAEGASSGNTIYF.

Concerning this clone: The same CDR3 also results from other DNA sequences found in this sample. This chain joins TRBV9 and TRBJ1-5; no firm D call. The CDR3 extends over 15 amino acids. The V and J ends lost 2 bases and 2 bases respectively, with 11 bases between them. Germline V gene lookup returns CDR1 SGDLS and CDR2 YYNGEE. The CDR3 sequence is CASSVSPEGNQPQHF. The CDR3 bases are TGTGCCAGCAGCGTTTCCCCGGAGGGCAATCAGCCCCAGCATTTT.

The chain recombines TRBV19 with TRBJ2-3, with 9 bases fitting TRBD2. The CDR3 spans 16 residues. Germline loops: CDR1 LNHDA, CDR2 SQIVND (reference sequence). V lost 3 bases, J lost 0 bases, and 4 bases stayed unmatched. Written as DNA, the CDR3 is TGTGCCAGTAGTATGAACAGCGGGAGGAGCACAGATACGCAGTATTTT. Its translation is CASSMNSGRSTDTQYF.

This chain uses TRBV7-9 with TRBJ2-3; TRBD1 might be the D (6 bases). This CDR3 region has 14 residues. V was pared by 3 bases and J by 5 bases, with 12 bases between. Germline V CDR1 and CDR2: SEHNR, FQNEAQ (reference sequence). Here the CDR3 DNA reads TGTGCCAGCAGCTTCAGATCGACAGGAGATACGCAGTATTTT. It specifies CASSFRSTGDTQYF.

This chain uses TRBV19 with TRBJ2-7, with 9 bases that match TRBD1. Per germline, CDR1 LNHDA and CDR2 SQIVND (reference sequence). The CDR3 totals 15 residues. Trimming cost V 8 bases and J 3 bases; bases outside gene matches: 11. CDR3 in DNA: TGTGCCAGTGCGATACATGGGGACAGGGTCTACGAGCAGTACTTC. Translating gives CASAIHGDRVYEQYF.

The CDR3 coding sequence is TGCGCCAGCAGCTTTGAATCTACCTATGGCTACACCTTC. Translating it yields CASSFESTYGYTF. J is TRBJ1-2 and V is TRBV5-1; D is undetermined. CDR3 length: 13 amino acids. The ends were cut back, 2 bases at V and 4 bases at J, with 9 bases in the middle. Germline V gives CDR1 SGHRS, CDR2 YFSETQ.

This chain joins TRBV28 and TRBJ2-7; the match to TRBD2 covers 12 bases. The CDR3 totals 15 residues. Germline CDR1 is MDHEN and CDR2 is SYDVKM. V gave up 5 bases and J gave up 4 bases; unmatched junction bases: 6. CDR3 residues: CASSQGLAGIYEQYF. For the CDR3, the DNA is TGTGCCAGCAGTCAGGGACTAGCGGGCATTTACGAGCAGTACTTC.

The chain employs TRBV2 and TRBJ2-7; 8 bases are shared with TRBD2. Germline CDR1 is SNHLY and CDR2 is FYNNEI. CDR3 size: 16 residues. Trimming cost V 4 bases and J 1 base; bases outside gene matches: 9. The chain's CDR3 is CASSGGREGLSYEQYF. For the CDR3, the DNA is TGTGCCAGCAGTGGTGGTCGGGAGGGCCTTTCCTACGAGCAGTACTTC. The full variable domain, completed using reference TRBV2 and TRBJ2-7, is EPEVTQTPSHQVTQMGQEVILRCVPISNHLYFYWYRQILGQKVEFLVSFYNNEISEKSEIFDDQFSVERPDGSNFTLKIRSTKLEDSAMYFCASSGGREGLSYEQYFGPGTRLTVT.

CDR3 sequence reads: CASSLAAQQPQHF. Here the CDR3 DNA reads TGTGCCAGCAGCTTAGCTGCACAGCAGCCCCAGCATTTT. The chain has TRBV7-2 and TRBJ1-5; unclear D gene. Trimming removed 0 bases at V and 7 bases at J, with 7 bases between. The CDR3 totals 13 residues. Per the germline V gene, CDR1 is SGHTA and CDR2 is FQGNSA.

The V and J genes are TRBV11-3 and TRBJ1-1, with no clear D. Germline V gives CDR1 SGHNT, CDR2 YENEEA. The CDR3 is made up of 14 amino acids. With 5 bases removed from V and 1 base from J, the gap between germline ends came to 11 bases. This chain's CDR3 is CASSRSRENTEAFF. The CDR3 DNA follows: TGTGCCAGCAGCCGTTCCCGCGAGAACACTGAAGCTTTCTTT.

The V gene is TRBV6-5, the J gene TRBJ2-3; perhaps TRBD1 as D (6 bases). This CDR3 is 16 amino acids long. Germline V CDR1 and CDR2: MNHEY, SVGAGI. V shed 4 bases and J shed 2 bases, with 16 bases lying between them. The CDR3 region is CASSLGGSMATDTQYF. CDR3 sequence (DNA): TGTGCCAGCAGTTTAGGGGGTAGTATGGCCACAGATACGCAGTATTTT.

The genes are TRBV11-3 and TRBJ2-2; tentative D call: TRBD2 (5 bases). Trimming took off 5 bases at V and 3 bases at J, with 22 bases between the two ends. Looked up from germline, CDR1 is SGHNT and CDR2 is YENEEA. The CDR3 is made up of 18 amino acids. The CDR3, as DNA: TGTGCCAGCAGCCCCGGGGTCCGTATTCTCCGCGACACCGGGGAGCTGTTTTTT. As protein: CASSPGVRILRDTGELFF.

The chain joins TRBV11-1 to TRBJ2-7; TRBD1 is a possible D gene (7 bases). The CDR3 runs to 14 residues. Germline CDR1 SGHAT, CDR2 FQDESV (reference sequence). Trimming stripped 5 bases from V and 7 bases from J, with 18 bases between. CDR3 in amino acids: CASSPGQPGGEQYF. CDR3 DNA: TGTGCCAGCAGCCCGGGACAGCCCGGGGGTGAGCAGTACTTC.

The chain carries TRBV14 and TRBJ2-2; D ambiguous. CDR1 is SGHDN, CDR2 FVKESK, per germline. The CDR3 covers 14 residues. V was clipped by 4 bases and J by 2 bases, with 8 bases between them. The CDR3 DNA sequence: TGTGCCAGCAGCCTACTTTTTAACACCGGGGAGCTGTTTTTT. It is translated as CASSLLFNTGELFF. The full variable domain, in which reference TRBV14 and TRBJ2-2 provide the parts outside the CDR3, is EAGVTQFPSHSVIEKGQTVTLRCDPISGHDNLYWYRRVMGKEIKFLLHFVKESKQDESGMPNNRFLAERTGGTYSTLKVQPAELEDSGVYFCASSLLFNTGELFFGEGSRLTVL.

This sequence joins TRBV5-1 and TRBJ2-5, with 8 nucleotides matching TRBD1. The germline V gene encodes CDR1 SGHRS and CDR2 YFSETQ. Germline trimming cut 0 bases from V and 1 base from J; bases unmatched to any gene: 5. This CDR3 region has 16 residues. This CDR3 is CASSLDGQGGQETQYF. CDR3 coding DNA: TGCGCCAGCAGCTTGGATGGACAGGGCGGCCAAGAGACCCAGTACTTC.

This sequence joins TRBV11-2 and TRBJ2-4; D might be TRBD1 (6 bases). Germline V lookup: CDR1 SGHAT, CDR2 FQNNGV. V lost 0 bases, J lost 8 bases, and 14 bases lay in between. The CDR3 is 15 amino acids. The CDR3: CASSLEGAPADIQYF. The CDR3 nucleotides are TGTGCCAGCAGCTTAGAGGGGGCCCCTGCGGACATTCAGTACTTC.

The J gene is TRBJ2-7, the V gene TRBV29-1; maybe TRBD2 (6 bases). Germline assignment: CDR1 SQVTM and CDR2 ANQGSEA. V dropped 2 bases and J dropped 0 bases, with 14 bases sitting between them. The CDR3 sequence is 15 residues long. DNA for the CDR3: TGCAGCGTTGAACTTGGGGCTAGCGCCTCCTACGAGCAGTACTTC. Its protein product is CSVELGASASYEQYF.

The genes are TRBV6-6 and TRBJ2-5, with 9 bases identical to TRBD2. The germline V gene has CDR1 MNHNY and CDR2 SVGAGI (reference sequence). Losses at the gene ends were 2 bases for V and 2 bases for J; bases not matched to a gene: 3. The CDR3 loop spans 15 amino acids. CDR3 nucleotides: TGTGCCAGCAGTTACGTAGCGGGAGATCAAGAGACCCAGTACTTC. It translates to CASSYVAGDQETQYF.